Listed below are T cell receptor beta chains from one sample, sequenced in a study of control samples from healthy donors and cancer patients. The data were produced by immunoSEQ multiplex PCR, yet TCRdb's version contains in-frame clones alone and is incomplete. The sample shows fewer than 200,000 clones, around 94% of them seen only once. Sequencing used PBMCs. The origin of the receptors is a man aged 55 to 70 with colorectal cancer. Each CDR3 is given with its conserved first and last residue. A D gene is named only where the DNA matches it firmly. Size is stated for part of the rows, as once, few or many counts, or as a class when the clone is expanded.

>TRBD1|NA|TRBV5-1|TRBJ2-5|16
CASSLGRGPGQETQYF
TGCGCCAGCAGCTTGGGAAGGGGGCCGGGGCAAGAGACCCAGTACTTC
>NA|NA|TRBV11-2|TRBJ2-2|15
CASSFRGVVTGELFF
TGTGCCAGCAGCTTTAGGGGGGTCGTCACCGGGGAGCTGTTTTTT
>TRBD1|NA|TRBV6-5|TRBJ1-1|14
CASSSDRAGTEAFF
TGTGCCAGCAGTTCGGACAGGGCGGGCACTGAAGCTTTCTTT
>NA|NA|TRBV5-4|TRBJ2-6|18
CASSLLGRGGSGANVLTF
TGTGCCAGCAGCTTACTGGGCAGGGGCGGCTCTGGGGCCAACGTCCTGACTTTC
>TRBD1|NA|TRBV4-1|TRBJ1-1|17
CASSQPGQGGTDTEAFF
TGCGCCAGCAGCCAACCAGGACAGGGCGGCACGGACACTGAAGCTTTCTTT
>TRBD1|NA|TRBV2|TRBJ1-5|15
CASSLGQGVYQPQHF
TGTGCCAGCAGTCTGGGACAGGGAGTCTATCAGCCCCAGCATTTT
>TRBD1|NA|TRBV6-6|TRBJ1-4|15
CASSYSTGSNEKLFF
TGTGCCAGCAGTTACTCGACAGGGAGCAATGAAAAACTGTTTTTT
>TRBD1|NA|TRBV3-1/TRBV3-2|TRBJ2-7|15
CASSPRQGRPYEQYF
TGTGCCAGCAGCCCCAGACAGGGGAGACCCTACGAGCAGTACTTC
>NA|NA|TRBV7-9|TRBJ2-4|15
CASSLVAGAKNIQYF
TGTGCCAGCAGCCTGGTCGCGGGTGCCAAAAACATTCAGTACTTC
>NA|NA|TRBV2|TRBJ1-4|14
CASEEGLTNEKLFF
TGTGCCAGCGAAGAGGGGTTAACTAATGAAAAACTGTTTTTT
>TRBD1|few|TRBV9|TRBJ2-7|18
CASSVFIPGQGSGYEQYF
TGTGCCAGCAGCGTTTTTATACCGGGACAGGGCTCCGGGTACGAGCAGTACTTC
>NA|NA|TRBV18|TRBJ1-1|13
CASSPGVNTEAFF
TGTGCCAGCTCGCCAGGGGTGAACACTGAAGCTTTCTTT
>NA|NA|TRBV5-6|TRBJ1-5|13
CASSLGEDQPQHF
TGTGCCAGCAGCTTGGGAGAAGATCAGCCCCAGCATTTT
>TRBD1|NA|TRBV6-5|TRBJ1-1|13
CASRGQRNTEAFF
TGTGCCAGCAGGGGACAGAGGAACACTGAAGCTTTCTTT
>NA|NA|TRBV28|TRBJ1-2|15
CASSLLGAVQGGYTF
TGTGCCAGCAGTTTATTAGGTGCCGTGCAAGGGGGCTACACCTTC
>NA|NA|TRBV25-1|TRBJ1-2|14
CASSEAFGGDGYTF
TGTGCCAGCAGTGAAGCGTTCGGAGGCGATGGCTACACCTTC
>NA|NA|TRBV5-1|TRBJ1-1|14
CASSLVEGFTEAFF
TGCGCCAGCAGCTTGGTAGAAGGCTTCACTGAAGCTTTCTTT
>NA|NA|TRBV27|TRBJ1-5|14
CASSSGYSNQPQHF
TGTGCCAGCAGTTCCGGATATAGCAATCAGCCCCAGCATTTT
>NA|NA|TRBV20-1|TRBJ2-7|11
CSARNSYEQYF
TGCAGTGCTAGAAACTCCTACGAGCAGTACTTC
>TRBD2|NA|TRBV24-1|TRBJ2-1|18
CATSDFGTSGSSYNEQFF
TGTGCCACCAGTGATTTCGGGACTAGCGGTAGCTCCTACAATGAGCAGTTCTTC
>TRBD2|NA|TRBV24-1|TRBJ2-7|18
CATSDCGTSEGTSYEQYF
TGTGCCACCAGTGATTGTGGGACTAGCGAAGGGACTTCCTACGAGCAGTACTTC
>TRBD1|NA|TRBV28|TRBJ2-7|16
CASSPPAGQGAREQYF
TGTGCCAGCAGTCCACCCGCGGGACAGGGGGCCCGCGAGCAGTACTTC
>NA|NA|TRBV4-1|TRBJ2-7|12
CASSQEGYEQYF
TGCGCCAGCAGCCAAGAAGGCTACGAGCAGTACTTC
>NA|NA|TRBV4-1|TRBJ2-5|11
CASRQGQTQYF
TGCGCCAGCAGACAGGGCCAGACCCAGTACTTC
>TRBD2|NA|TRBV5-1|TRBJ2-1|14
CASTPGLAVDEQFF
TGCGCCAGCACCCCAGGACTAGCGGTCGATGAGCAGTTCTTC
>NA|NA|TRBV6-2/TRBV6-3|TRBJ1-2|14
CASSPQVSNYGYTF
TGTGCCAGCAGTCCACAGGTTAGCAACTATGGCTACACCTTC
>NA|NA|TRBV30|TRBJ1-5|13
CAWSRGARQPQHF
TGTGCCTGGAGTAGAGGGGCCCGGCAGCCCCAGCATTTT
>NA|NA|TRBV6-4|TRBJ2-1|15
CASSDGLGSYNEQFF
TGTGCCAGCAGTGACGGACTGGGCTCCTACAATGAGCAGTTCTTC
>NA|NA|TRBV28|TRBJ1-1|14
CASSLYSPNTEAFF
TGTGCCAGCAGTTTGTACAGTCCGAACACTGAAGCTTTCTTT
>NA|once|TRBV24-1|TRBJ2-2|14
CATSDLGYTGELFF
TGTGCCACCAGTGATTTGGGGTACACCGGGGAGCTGTTTTTT
>NA|NA|TRBV2|TRBJ2-7|14
CASRQDIATYEQYF
TGTGCCAGCAGGCAGGATATCGCCACCTACGAGCAGTACTTC
>NA|NA|TRBV4-1|TRBJ1-5|15
CASSPIYGFNQPQHF
TGCGCCAGCAGCCCTATTTACGGGTTCAATCAGCCCCAGCATTTT
>TRBD1|once|TRBV7-9|TRBJ1-5|15
CASSEGQGVNQPQHF
TGTGCCAGCAGTGAGGGACAGGGAGTCAATCAGCCCCAGCATTTT
>NA|once|TRBV6-1|TRBJ1-1|14
CASSESLGRREAFF
TGTGCCAGCAGTGAATCTTTGGGGCGTAGGGAAGCTTTCTTT
>NA|few|TRBV2|TRBJ1-2|17
CASRTSPGGAGNYGYTF
TGTGCCAGCAGGACTTCGCCCGGGGGCGCGGGGAACTATGGCTACACCTTC
>TRBD1|NA|TRBV7-2|TRBJ2-5|15
CASSQNGQVQETQYF
TGTGCCAGCAGCCAAAATGGACAGGTCCAAGAGACCCAGTACTTC
>TRBD2|NA|TRBV6-5|TRBJ2-5|15
CASSSGTIPQETQYF
TGTGCCAGCAGTTCCGGGACTATTCCCCAAGAGACCCAGTACTTC
>NA|NA|TRBV20-1|TRBJ1-1|13
CSASVRAPHEAFF
TGCAGTGCTAGTGTCAGGGCCCCTCATGAAGCTTTCTTT
>NA|once|TRBV5-1|TRBJ1-1|17
CASSPAPGQFMNTEAFF
TGCGCCAGCAGCCCCGCCCCAGGACAGTTCATGAACACTGAAGCTTTCTTT
>TRBD1|NA|TRBV4-1|TRBJ1-6|17
CASSQDLFGQGGSPLHF
TGCGCCAGCAGCCAAGACTTATTTGGACAGGGAGGTTCACCCCTCCACTTT
>TRBD1|NA|TRBV19|TRBJ2-1|17
CASSMGQRWGSYNEQFF
TGTGCCAGTAGTATGGGACAGCGATGGGGCTCCTACAATGAGCAGTTCTTC
>NA|once|TRBV6-5|TRBJ1-3|13
CASPPSSGNTIYF
TGTGCCAGCCCCCCGAGCTCTGGAAACACCATATATTTT
>NA|NA|TRBV5-1|TRBJ2-5|15
CASSLGPDRKETQYF
TGCGCCAGCAGCCTTGGCCCAGACAGGAAAGAGACCCAGTACTTC
>TRBD2|NA|TRBV27|TRBJ2-3|16
CASSSGGWASTDTQYF
TGTGCCAGCAGTTCGGGGGGGTGGGCTAGCACAGATACGCAGTATTTT
>NA|NA|TRBV12-3/TRBV12-4|TRBJ1-2|12
CASTQPGSGYTF
TGTGCCAGCACCCAGCCCGGGAGTGGCTACACCTTC